The source of this T cell receptor (beta chain) is a study of T cells after yellow fever vaccination. Via MiXCR, TCRdb re-called the 5' RACE reads, giving one row per CDR3 protein. The sample holds some 110,000 distinct CDR3 sequences; 7.5% to 9.5% are singletons and the top ten take roughly 23%. With V trimmed by 3 bases and J by 7 bases, 5 bases remained unmatched. The CDR3 consists of 13 residues. Germline V gives CDR1 SEHNR, CDR2 FQNEAQ (reference sequence). The V and J genes are TRBV7-9 and TRBJ1-1; TRBD1 aligns across 7 bases. The sample in question was CD8+ T cells sorted from PBMCs, obtained 45 days after the yellow fever booster vaccination. This receptor was identified in a man aged 30 to 39 who received the YFV17D yellow fever vaccine. CDR3: CASSFTGEGEAFF. Written as DNA, the CDR3 is TGTGCCAGCAGCTTTACAGGGGAGGGTGAAGCTTTCTTT.